The 32 T cell receptor beta chains reported below all come from one sample, sequenced in a study of blood T cell repertoires in COVID-19. Sequenced by immunoSEQ multiplex PCR; TCRdb stores in-frame clones only, minus some. The sample shows about 81,000 clones, around 90% of them seen only once. Sample: peripheral blood. Source of these receptors: a man between 65 and 85 years old with acute or convalescent COVID-19.

This clone showed up just once. V gene TRBV2 combines with J gene TRBJ1-2; no reliable D call. Germline CDR1 and CDR2: SNHLY and FYNNEI. The V gene lost 5 bases and the J gene lost 7 bases, with 8 bases spanning the gap. This CDR3 contains 11 residues. The CDR3 coding sequence is TGTGCCAGCAGTTTTGAACTTGGCTACACCTTC. Translation: CASSFELGYTF. The full variable domain, rest sourced from reference TRBV2 and TRBJ1-2, is EPEVTQTPSHQVTQMGQEVILRCVPISNHLYFYWYRQILGQKVEFLVSFYNNEISEKSEIFDDQFSVERPDGSNFTLKIRSTKLEDSAMYFCASSFELGYTFGSGTRLTVV.

This clone came up once. The chain combines TRBV7-3 with TRBJ2-3, with TRBD2 identical over 7 bases. CDR1 and CDR2 from the germline V gene are SGHTA and FQGTGA. The CDR3 has 15 residues. Trimming removed 6 bases from V and 2 bases from J; junction bases left unmatched: 8. The DNA of the CDR3 is TGTGCCAGCAGAAGAAGTGGGACTAACACAGATACGCAGTATTTT. Translated, it gives CASRRSGTNTDTQYF.

The genes are TRBV18 and TRBJ2-2, with 8 bases lining up with TRBD1. Germline V gives CDR1 KGHSH, CDR2 LQKENI. This CDR3 contains 17 residues. V lost 0 bases and J lost 2; bases outside the gene matches: 5. CDR3 bases: TGTGCCAGCTCACCACCGAGGACAGGGATTAACACCGGGGAGCTGTTTTTT. Translating gives CASSPPRTGINTGELFF.

This chain links TRBV6-2 or TRBV6-3 with TRBJ2-7; D is perhaps TRBD2 (5 bases). Trimming removed 1 base from V and 2 bases from J, with 15 bases in between. CDR1 is MNHEY, CDR2 SVGEGT, per germline. CDR3 length equals 16 residues. CDR3 residues: CASSYFGGPNTYEQYF. The CDR3 nucleotides read TGTGCCAGCAGTTACTTCGGCGGGCCCAACACCTACGAGCAGTACTTC.

This clone was counted only a few times. This sequence joins TRBV10-1 and TRBJ2-5; weak D call: TRBD1 (6 bases). Germline V gene data show CDR1 as WNHNN and CDR2 as SYGVQD (reference sequence). The length of the CDR3 is 14 residues. V was trimmed by 6 bases and J by 1 base, leaving 12 bases between them. This CDR3 reads CASSRGQSQETQYF. CDR3 DNA: TGCGCCAGCAGCCGAGGACAGAGCCAAGAGACCCAGTACTTC.

This chain links TRBV9 with TRBJ1-2; 7 bases are shared with TRBD1. Germline loops: CDR1 SGDLS, CDR2 YYNGEE. This CDR3 region has 15 residues. The V segment lost 5 bases and the J segment 3 bases; nucleotides outside the gene matches: 10. CDR3 DNA sequence: TGTGCCAGCAGTTCCGGACAAGGGGGCCACTATGGCTACACCTTC. Amino acids: CASSSGQGGHYGYTF.

This chain uses TRBV7-9 with TRBJ1-4; TRBD1 might be the D (5 bases). Per the germline V gene, CDR1 is SEHNR and CDR2 is FQNEAQ (reference sequence). CDR3 length: 13 residues. Trimming shortened V by 10 bases and J by 8 bases, and 17 bases separated the two germline ends. CDR3 protein: CATTRAGGEKLFF. DNA of the CDR3: TGTGCCACAACAAGGGCGGGGGGAGAAAAACTGTTTTTT.

This clone was seen a handful of times. The chain uses TRBV5-6 and TRBJ1-5; 7 nucleotides align to TRBD1. Unmatched junction bases numbered 16, after V lost 4 bases and J lost 9 bases. Germline assignment: CDR1 SGHDT and CDR2 YYEEEE. This CDR3 spans 16 amino acids. The CDR3 DNA sequence: TGTGCCAGCAGCAGGAAGGACAGGTGGGGGTCGGGGCCCCAGCATTTT. It encodes CASSRKDRWGSGPQHF. Using reference TRBV5-6 and TRBJ1-5 for the parts outside the CDR3, the full variable domain is DAGVTQSPTHLIKTRGQQVTLRCSPKSGHDTVSWYQQALGQGPQFIFQYYEEEERQRGNFPDRFSGHQFPNYSSELNVNALLLGDSALYLCASSRKDRWGSGPQHFGDGTRLSIL.

The chain uses TRBV5-1 and TRBJ2-7, with D possibly TRBD2 on 6 matching bases. The CDR3 totals 16 residues. Deletions cut 0 bases from V and 1 base from J, with 14 bases between. CDR1 is SGHRS, CDR2 YFSETQ, per germline. CDR3 in amino acids: CASSLVVGGPSYEQYF. The CDR3 DNA reads as TGCGCCAGCAGCTTGGTTGTGGGAGGCCCTTCCTACGAGCAGTACTTC.

The rearrangement links TRBV19 to TRBJ2-1; TRBD2 matches 7 bases. The V and J ends lost 3 bases and 0 bases, in that order; junction bases with no gene match: 5. Germline CDR1 and CDR2: LNHDA and SQIVND (reference sequence). The CDR3 is made up of 16 amino acids. In DNA form, the CDR3 reads TGTGCCAGTAGTATGAGGGGCGGGAGCTCCTACAATGAGCAGTTCTTC. It translates to CASSMRGGSSYNEQFF.

This clone appeared a single time. The chain uses TRBV5-1 and TRBJ2-1, with TRBD1 matching 7 bases. The CDR3 loop spans 14 amino acids. Germline loops: CDR1 SGHRS, CDR2 YFSETQ. Unmatched junction bases numbered 8, after V lost 4 bases and J lost 7 bases. The CDR3 here is CASSRGGKENEQFF. CDR3 coding DNA: TGCGCCAGCAGCCGAGGGGGCAAAGAGAATGAGCAGTTCTTC.

The chain employs TRBV6-5 and TRBJ1-2; D might be TRBD1 (6 bases). In germline, CDR1 is MNHEY, CDR2 SVGAGI. CDR3 length: 12 amino acids. Trimming took 6 bases from V and 7 from J, leaving 12 bases between them. Written as DNA, the CDR3 is TGTGCCAGCAGGGATCGGACAGCTGGCTACACCTTC. It translates to CASRDRTAGYTF.

The CDR3 nucleotides read TGTGCCAGCAGCCTGGACAGGGGAAGTCGTTCACCCCTCCACTTT. Residues: CASSLDRGSRSPLHF. The V and J genes are TRBV11-2 and TRBJ1-6; the match to TRBD1 covers 9 bases. Germline lookup yields CDR1 SGHAT and CDR2 FQNNGV. V trimming: 5 bases; J trimming: 9 bases; junction bases outside the gene matches: 8. There are 15 residues in the CDR3.

The rearrangement uses TRBV24-1 and TRBJ2-7, with D uncertain. V was trimmed by 5 bases and J by 3 bases, leaving 10 bases between them. The CDR3 spans 13 residues. Germline-derived CDR1 and CDR2 are KGHDR and SFDVKD. The CDR3 loop is CATSAPPSYEQYF. The CDR3 DNA follows: TGTGCCACCAGTGCTCCACCGAGCTACGAGCAGTACTTC.

The chain recombines TRBV5-1 with TRBJ2-7, with TRBD2 identical over 7 bases. The J segment lost 3 bases and the V segment lost 2 bases, leaving 5 bases of the junction unmatched. In germline, CDR1 is SGHRS, CDR2 YFSETQ. CDR3 length: 14 residues. The CDR3 loop is CASSFGGGRYEQYF. The DNA for the CDR3 is TGCGCCAGCAGCTTCGGGGGAGGGCGCTACGAGCAGTACTTC.

The rearrangement joins TRBV7-2 to TRBJ2-7, with 7 bases identical to TRBD2. The germline gives CDR1 SGHTA, CDR2 FQGNSA. This CDR3 region has 15 residues. V was pared by 3 bases and J by 2 bases, with 7 bases of the junction left unmatched. The CDR3 DNA reads as TGTGCCAGCAGCTTGTCTAGCGGAACAACCTACGAGCAGTACTTC. It specifies CASSLSSGTTYEQYF. The variable domain in full, completed from reference TRBV7-2 and TRBJ2-7, reads GAGVSQSPSNKVTEKGKDVELRCDPISGHTALYWYRQSLGQGLEFLIYFQGNSAPDKSGLPSDRFSAERTGGSVSTLTIQRTQQEDSAVYLCASSLSSGTTYEQYFGPGTRLTVT.

This chain connects TRBV12-3 or TRBV12-4 to TRBJ1-5; no definite D call. V lost 0 bases and J 11 bases, leaving 11 bases between the germline ends. This CDR3 is 13 amino acids long. CDR3 coding DNA: TGTGCCAGCAGTTTAGCAGAAACGGGAGCCCAGCATTTT. Translation gives CASSLAETGAQHF.

This clone appeared a single time. The chain carries TRBV7-8 and TRBJ2-5, with 12 nucleotides matching TRBD2. Germline V gene sequence: CDR1 SGHVS, CDR2 FQNEAQ. The CDR3 loop spans 19 amino acids. The V segment lost 5 bases and the J segment 3 bases; nucleotides outside the gene matches: 16. CDR3 coding DNA: TGTGCCAGCAGCCAGAAAATCCCAACTAGCGGGGGGTACAAAGAGACCCAGTACTTC. Amino acid sequence: CASSQKIPTSGGYKETQYF.

J is TRBJ2-7 and V is TRBV4-3, with 7 bases identical to TRBD1. Trimming at V came to 2 bases and at J to 6 bases, leaving 4 bases not matched to a gene. This CDR3 contains 13 residues. CDR1 is LGHNA and CDR2 is YSLEER in the germline V gene. The CDR3 nucleotides read TGCGCCAGCAGCCAATCCCCAGGGGGCGAGCAGTACTTC. It translates to CASSQSPGGEQYF.

V and J are TRBV5-1 and TRBJ1-6; 7 nucleotides align to TRBD1. V gave up 6 bases and J gave up 3 bases; unmatched junction bases: 6. Per the germline V gene, CDR1 is SGHRS and CDR2 is YFSETQ. CDR3 length: 15 amino acids. CDR3 amino acids: CASNRDSNYNSPLHF. The CDR3 DNA reads TGCGCCAGCAACCGGGACAGCAACTATAATTCACCCCTCCACTTT. Variable domain in full (rest from reference TRBV5-1 and TRBJ1-6): KAGVTQTPRYLIKTRGQQVTLSCSPISGHRSVSWYQQTPGQGLQFLFEYFSETQRNKGNFPGRFSGRQFSNSRSEMNVSTLELGDSALYLCASNRDSNYNSPLHFGNGTRLTVT.

V gene TRBV19 combines with J gene TRBJ1-2; D is undetermined. In germline, CDR1 is LNHDA, CDR2 SQIVND (reference sequence). Trimming took 1 base from V and 0 from J, leaving 15 bases between them. The length of the CDR3 is 17 residues. CDR3 loop: CASSIAMEAHPNYGYTF. For the CDR3, the DNA is TGTGCCAGTAGTATAGCTATGGAGGCTCATCCTAACTATGGCTACACCTTC.

The chain is built from TRBV18 and TRBJ2-1; 7 bases are shared with TRBD2. Germline values: CDR1 KGHSH, CDR2 LQKENI. This CDR3 comprises 14 residues. With V trimmed by 1 base and J by 9 bases, 6 bases remained unmatched. CDR3 DNA: TGTGCCAGCTCACCACTCCGGGGGGTACGTGAGCAGTTCTTC. This gives the protein CASSPLRGVREQFF.

This clone was seen only a few times. The V and J genes are TRBV6-2 or TRBV6-3 and TRBJ2-3; a weak D match, TRBD2 (6 bases). Germline V gene lookup returns CDR1 MNHEY and CDR2 SVGEGT. Trimming took off 0 bases at V and 3 bases at J, with 16 bases between the two ends. CDR3 length: 17 residues. CDR3 coding DNA: TGTGCCAGCAGTTACTCGTGGTACCGGGAGAGGACAGATACGCAGTATTTT. Its protein is CASSYSWYRERTDTQYF.

This clone was detected once. The J gene is TRBJ1-2, the V gene TRBV15; 7 nucleotides line up with TRBD1. The CDR3 length is 16 residues. Germline CDR1 reads LNHNV; CDR2 reads YYDKDF (reference sequence). The V gene end was trimmed by 2 bases and the J gene end by 0 bases; junction bases not matched to a gene: 6. DNA of the CDR3: TGTGCCACCAGCAGAACACTAGGGACAGCTAACTATGGCTACACCTTC. Protein product: CATSRTLGTANYGYTF.

This clone appeared once. The J gene is TRBJ2-7, the V gene TRBV29-1; maybe TRBD1 (5 bases). The CDR3 consists of 14 residues. Between the trimmed V and J ends, which lost 2 bases and 7 bases, there was a span of 18 bases. CDR1 and CDR2 (germline): SQVTM, ANQGSEA. The CDR3 DNA follows: TGCAGCGTTGAAATTGCAGGGTCAGCTTCTGAGCAGTACTTC. Translated: CSVEIAGSASEQYF.

The chain recombines TRBV9 with TRBJ2-1, with a tentative D call TRBD2 (6 bases). The V gene's germline CDR1 is SGDLS and CDR2 YYNGEE. The CDR3 loop spans 15 amino acids. Between the trimmed V and J ends, which lost 0 bases and 6 bases, there was a span of 13 bases. The CDR3 protein is CASSVAVGLPNEQFF. The CDR3 nucleotides read TGTGCCAGCAGCGTAGCGGTCGGACTACCCAATGAGCAGTTCTTC.

This chain links TRBV19 with TRBJ1-4, with 7 positions matching TRBD1. After removal of 6 bases from V and 4 bases from J, the junction contained 8 bases not matched to a gene. Germline V CDR1 and CDR2: LNHDA, SQIVND (reference sequence). The CDR3 loop spans 15 amino acids. CDR3 in DNA: TGTGCCAGTAGCGATAGGGACAGACTTAATGAAAAACTGTTTTTT. Protein sequence: CASSDRDRLNEKLFF.

The rearrangement uses TRBV7-2 and TRBJ2-7, with D uncertain. Germline CDR1 SGHTA, CDR2 FQGNSA. This CDR3 spans 13 amino acids. V was trimmed by 1 base and J by 6 bases, leaving 10 bases between them. The CDR3 DNA sequence: TGTGCCAGCAGCTTAGATGCGGAGCTCGAGCAGTACTTC. Translating gives CASSLDAELEQYF.

The genes are TRBV19 and TRBJ1-5, with TRBD1 matching 7 bases. After removal of 4 bases from V and 4 bases from J, the junction contained 10 bases not matched to a gene. Germline-derived CDR1 and CDR2 are LNHDA and SQIVND (reference sequence). This CDR3 has 16 residues. The CDR3 loop reads CASSTRQGTLNQPQHF. The CDR3 DNA reads as TGTGCCAGTAGTACCCGACAGGGCACCCTAAATCAGCCCCAGCATTTT.

Written as DNA, the CDR3 is TGCGCCAGCAGCCCCGGACAGCTTAGCAATCAGCCCCAGCATTTT. This translates into CASSPGQLSNQPQHF. J is TRBJ1-5 and V is TRBV4-1; D may be TRBD1 (6 bases). Germline V CDR1 and CDR2: MGHRA, YSYEKL. The germline V and J ends were trimmed by 4 bases and 0 bases, with 10 bases remaining between them. The CDR3 sequence is 15 residues long.

This chain joins TRBV5-1 and TRBJ2-2; 10 positions match TRBD2. This CDR3 has 15 amino acids. Germline V gene data show CDR1 as SGHRS and CDR2 as YFSETQ. The trim removed 1 base at V and 6 bases at J, leaving 3 bases unmatched. The DNA for the CDR3 is TGCGCCAGCAGCTTGACTAGCGGGATGGCCGGGGAGCTGTTTTTT. This gives the protein CASSLTSGMAGELFF.

This chain joins TRBV6-2 or TRBV6-3 and TRBJ1-6; D call uncertain. The CDR3 is 14 amino acids. Trimming pared 4 bases from V and 4 bases from J, leaving 8 bases between. Germline V lookup: CDR1 MNHEY, CDR2 SVGEGT. Here the CDR3 DNA reads TGTGCCAGCAGTTCTACCCGATATAATTCACCCCTCCACTTT. Residues: CASSSTRYNSPLHF.